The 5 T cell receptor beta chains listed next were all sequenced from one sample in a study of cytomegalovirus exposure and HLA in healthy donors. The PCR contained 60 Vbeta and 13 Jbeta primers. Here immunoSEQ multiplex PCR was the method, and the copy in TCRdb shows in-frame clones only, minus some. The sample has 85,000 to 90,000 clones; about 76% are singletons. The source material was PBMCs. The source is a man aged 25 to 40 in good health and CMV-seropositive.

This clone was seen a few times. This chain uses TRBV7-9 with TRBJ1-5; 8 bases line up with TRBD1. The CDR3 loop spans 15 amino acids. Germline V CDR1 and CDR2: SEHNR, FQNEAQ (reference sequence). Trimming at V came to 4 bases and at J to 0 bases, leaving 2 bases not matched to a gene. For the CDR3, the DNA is TGTGCCAGCAGCTCGACAGGGGTTAGCAATCAGCCCCAGCATTTT. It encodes CASSSTGVSNQPQHF.

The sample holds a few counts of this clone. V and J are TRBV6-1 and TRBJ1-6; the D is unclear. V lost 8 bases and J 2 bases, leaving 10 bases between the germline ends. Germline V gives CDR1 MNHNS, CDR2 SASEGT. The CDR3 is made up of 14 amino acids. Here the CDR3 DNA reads TGTGCCAGCTCGAGCGGACCCTATAATTCACCCCTCCACTTT. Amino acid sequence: CASSSGPYNSPLHF.

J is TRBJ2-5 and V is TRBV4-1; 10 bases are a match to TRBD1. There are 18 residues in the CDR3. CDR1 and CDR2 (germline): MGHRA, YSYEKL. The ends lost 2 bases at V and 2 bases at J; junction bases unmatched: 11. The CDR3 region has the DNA TGCGCCAGCAGCCAAACACGGACAGGGGGTCCCTCTCAAGAGACCCAGTACTTC. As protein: CASSQTRTGGPSQETQYF.

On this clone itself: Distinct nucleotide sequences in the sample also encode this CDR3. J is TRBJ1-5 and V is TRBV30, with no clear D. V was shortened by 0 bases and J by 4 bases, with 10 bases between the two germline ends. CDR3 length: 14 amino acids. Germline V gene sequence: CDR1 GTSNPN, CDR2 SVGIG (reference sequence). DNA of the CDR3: TGTGCCTGGAGTGTTCTCGGAGTGAATCAGCCCCAGCATTTT. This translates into CAWSVLGVNQPQHF.

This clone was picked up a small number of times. The CDR3: CASRSTRVNEKLFF. CDR3 nucleotide sequence: TGCGCCAGCAGGAGTACGAGGGTTAATGAAAAACTGTTTTTT. The chain carries TRBV10-1 and TRBJ1-4; D remains ambiguous. V gave up 6 bases and J gave up 4 bases, with 12 bases separating them. Germline-derived CDR1 and CDR2 are WNHNN and SYGVQD (reference sequence). There are 14 residues in the CDR3.